This T cell receptor beta chain comes out of a study of T cells after yellow fever vaccination. Background on the study: For low cell numbers, libraries were made with SMART-Seq v4 Ultra Low Input. Study findings and constraints: Abundant clonotypes from the bulk population could get into FACS-sorted repertoires as contaminants. Post-booster samples contained most primary-vaccination clones (approximately 95% CD4, about 90% CD8).

The CDR3 has 14 amino acids. Germline assignment: CDR1 SGHTA and CDR2 FQGNSA. To note about this clonotype: What it recognizes is unknown. At one boundary the junction diverges from the germline segment, which might be a read error.

In making TCR cDNA, 5'RACE template switching added a universal primer site and UMIs to it. TCRdb processed the 5' RACE reads anew with MiXCR; each CDR3 protein has one entry. The table has hundreds of thousands of distinct CDR3 sequences, 9% to 15% seen once. Sequencing was performed on PBMCs, taken on the day of the yellow fever booster vaccination. The V call is TRBV7-2, the J call TRBJ2-7, with TRBD2 identical over 16 bases. The TCR was taken from a man between 25 and 39 years old who received the YFV17D yellow fever vaccine. DNA for the CDR3: TGTGCCAGCAGCGCTTCCGGGACTAGCGGGAGGGCCCGATTC. Translation gives CASSASGTSGRARF.